This is a list of T cell receptor beta chains from one sample in a study of blood T cells in healthy people across ages. MiXCR, applied by TCRdb to the 5' RACE reads, yields one record per CDR3 protein. The data contain about 930,000 distinct CDR3 sequences, roughly 28% of them singletons. These data are also associated with another study on T cells of mothers and their children.

The source material was blood. Receptors were obtained from a woman in her thirties or forties in good health. The CDR3 runs from the conserved cysteine through the conserved F or W. A D gene is named only where the DNA matches it firmly. Clone size is not always given. Where it is, it says once, few, many or a class for expanded clones.

v_gene: TRBV27; j_gene: TRBJ2-1; len: 15; d_gene: -; abundance: -; CDR3nt: TGTGCCAGCGGTTTAACAGGGACCTCCTACAATGAGCAGTTCTTC; CDR3aa: CASGLTGTSYNEQFF
v_gene: TRBV29-1; j_gene: TRBJ1-2; len: 14; d_gene: TRBD1; abundance: once; CDR3nt: TGCAGCGTTGTATCAGGGGGCATTAACTATGGCTACACCTTC; CDR3aa: CSVVSGGINYGYTF
v_gene: TRBV6-5; j_gene: TRBJ2-1; len: 15; d_gene: -; abundance: -; CDR3nt: TGTGCCAGCAGTTACCTCGCAGGGAGGTACAATGGGCAGTTCTTC; CDR3aa: CASSYLAGRYNGQFF
v_gene: TRBV6-2/TRBV6-3; j_gene: TRBJ2-7; len: 14; d_gene: -; abundance: many; CDR3nt: TGTGCCAGCAGTTACGGCTCAGCTTCCTACGAGCAGTACTTC; CDR3aa: CASSYGSASYEQYF
v_gene: TRBV3-1; j_gene: TRBJ2-7; len: 13; d_gene: -; abundance: few; CDR3nt: TGTGCCAGCAGCCAGAGGGCTGAAGACGAGCAGTACTTC; CDR3aa: CASSQRAEDEQYF
v_gene: TRBV5-1; j_gene: TRBJ1-1; len: 15; d_gene: -; abundance: few; CDR3nt: TGCGCCAGCAGCTCGGCCGGGGCAGACAACACTGAAGCTTTCTTT; CDR3aa: CASSSAGADNTEAFF
v_gene: TRBV24-1; j_gene: TRBJ2-1; len: 16; d_gene: -; abundance: -; CDR3nt: TGTGCCACCAGTGATTCCGACGCCTCCCAGGGCAATGAGCAGTTCTTC; CDR3aa: CATSDSDASQGNEQFF
v_gene: TRBV29-1; j_gene: TRBJ1-2; len: 14; d_gene: -; abundance: -; CDR3nt: TGCAGCGTTGAGTTAAGGGCGTCACCCTATGGCTACACCTTC; CDR3aa: CSVELRASPYGYTF
v_gene: TRBV7-3; j_gene: TRBJ2-3; len: 15; d_gene: -; abundance: -; CDR3nt: TGTGCCAGCAGCTTTGGGTTGGGGATCCCAGATACGCAGTATTTT; CDR3aa: CASSFGLGIPDTQYF
v_gene: TRBV14; j_gene: TRBJ2-7; len: 15; d_gene: TRBD1; abundance: -; CDR3nt: TGTGCCAGCAGCCAAGGGACAGGGAGGTCCTACGAGCAGTACTTC; CDR3aa: CASSQGTGRSYEQYF